These T cell receptor beta chains were read from a single sample in a study of shared clonotypes between healthy human individuals. The table came from immunoSEQ multiplex PCR; TCRdb's copy has only in-frame clones and leaves some out. Of fewer than 700,000 clones in the sample, around 76% are singletons; the top ten hold around 13%. The source material was PBMCs. The receptors derive from a woman aged 40 to 50 in good health. Some clones in this sample may be carry-over from other donors' samples. Both conserved end residues are part of each CDR3. D genes are given only for firm matches. Rows give clone size only sometimes, using once, few, many, or a class for an expanded clone.

abundance	v_gene	j_gene	d_gene	CDR3nt	CDR3aa
.	TRBV19	TRBJ2-7	TRBD2	TGTGCCAGTAGTTACCTAGCGGGAGAAGGCTACGAGCAGTACTTC	CASSYLAGEGYEQYF
.	TRBV27	TRBJ1-4	TRBD1	TGTGCCAGCAGTTCCCGACAGGGCTTCTTTCACAAACTGTTTTTT	CASSSRQGFFHKLFF
.	TRBV18	TRBJ2-7	.	TGTGCCAGCTCATTGACAGAGACAGACTACGAGCAGTACTTC	CASSLTETDYEQYF
few	TRBV4-2	TRBJ2-1	.	TGTGCCAGCAGCCAAGAGTCAGCCTCCTACAATGAGCAGTTCTTC	CASSQESASYNEQFF
.	TRBV27	TRBJ1-5	.	TGTGCCAGCAGTTTCCGGAGTTTGGGGGATCAGCCCCAGCATTTT	CASSFRSLGDQPQHF
.	TRBV28	TRBJ1-2	TRBD1	TGTGCCAGCAGACCGGGACAGGGTTCCAACTATGGCTACACCTTC	CASRPGQGSNYGYTF
few	TRBV5-5	TRBJ1-3	TRBD1	TGTGCCAGCAGCTTGTCCCCGACAGGGGGAAACACCATATATTTT	CASSLSPTGGNTIYF
.	TRBV28	TRBJ1-6	TRBD1	TGTGCCAGCAGTCCACCCGACAGGGACAATTCACCCCTCCACTTT	CASSPPDRDNSPLHF
once	TRBV28	TRBJ2-2	TRBD2	TGTGCCAGCAACCTACTAGCGGGGAACACCGGGGAGCTGTTTTTT	CASNLLAGNTGELFF
.	TRBV19	TRBJ2-2	.	TGTGCCAGTAGACCCTCGAGCAAGGACGCCGGGGAGCTGTTTTTT	CASRPSSKDAGELFF
.	TRBV5-4	TRBJ1-2	.	TGTGCCAGCAGCTTGGTAGAGGCCCACGGCTACACCTTC	CASSLVEAHGYTF
once	TRBV7-2	TRBJ1-1	.	TGTGCCAGCAGCTTAGTGGGGGGAGGGGGATTAGGAGCTTTCTTT	CASSLVGGGGLGAFF
.	TRBV6-5	TRBJ2-3	.	TGTGCCAGCAGGGCCCACGGAGACGGCACAGATACGCAGTATTTT	CASRAHGDGTDTQYF
.	TRBV27	TRBJ1-1	.	TGTGCCAGCAGTCCCCTATCAGGGGCTGACCCCCGGGGCACTGAAGCTTTCTTT	CASSPLSGADPRGTEAFF
.	TRBV27	TRBJ1-6	TRBD1	TGTGCCAGCAGTTCCTCCGGGACAGTCATCAATTCGCCCCTCCACTTT	CASSSSGTVINSPLHF
.	TRBV28	TRBJ2-3	.	TGTGCCAGCAGTTACCTCGACAGTGGAAGCACAGATACGCAGTATTTT	CASSYLDSGSTDTQYF
once	TRBV19	TRBJ1-5	.	TGTGCCAGTACCCCAGGGGAGGGGGGGAATCAGCCCCAGCATTTT	CASTPGEGGNQPQHF
.	TRBV5-1	TRBJ2-1	.	TGCGCCAGCAGCTTGGTTGCCTACAATGAGCAGTTCTTC	CASSLVAYNEQFF
.	TRBV6-5	TRBJ1-2	TRBD1	TGTGCCAGCTCCGACAGGGGAGAGAATGGCTACACCTTC	CASSDRGENGYTF
few	TRBV19	TRBJ1-2	.	TGTGCCAGTAGCCAACCCCGGGCAGGCGGTCCTCCAACCTTC	CASSQPRAGGPPTF
.	TRBV9	TRBJ2-7	TRBD2	TGTGCCAGCAGCGTTTCTAGCGGGAGCTACGAGCAGTACTTC	CASSVSSGSYEQYF
few	TRBV5-6	TRBJ1-2	.	TGTGCCAGCAGCTTCTCCGGGACCAATGGCTACACCTTC	CASSFSGTNGYTF
.	TRBV5-4	TRBJ2-5	.	TGTACCAGCAGCTTGGACGAGGCCATAGGGACCCAGTACTTC	CTSSLDEAIGTQYF
.	TRBV5-1	TRBJ2-5	TRBD2	TGCGCCAGCAGCTTGGAGCCAGCGGGAGGATTTGGGGAGACCCAGTACTTC	CASSLEPAGGFGETQYF
.	TRBV5-1	TRBJ1-3	.	TGCGCCAGCAGACCGAGCCCGGGGGCGGCTGGAAACACCATATATTTT	CASRPSPGAAGNTIYF
.	TRBV7-3	TRBJ2-1	TRBD1	TGTGCCAGCAGCCGGGGACAGTACAATGAGCAGTTCTTC	CASSRGQYNEQFF
.	TRBV7-6	TRBJ2-5	TRBD1	TGTGCCAGCAGCCGGAGGGACAGGGTAGGGGAGACCCAGTACTTC	CASSRRDRVGETQYF
few	TRBV5-4	TRBJ1-2	.	TGTGCCAGCAGCTTGACAGGGATGAACGTCTATGGCTACACCTTC	CASSLTGMNVYGYTF
.	TRBV6-6	TRBJ1-1	TRBD1	TGTGCCAGCCTGACAGGGTTAGGGGGCACTGAAGCTTTCTTT	CASLTGLGGTEAFF